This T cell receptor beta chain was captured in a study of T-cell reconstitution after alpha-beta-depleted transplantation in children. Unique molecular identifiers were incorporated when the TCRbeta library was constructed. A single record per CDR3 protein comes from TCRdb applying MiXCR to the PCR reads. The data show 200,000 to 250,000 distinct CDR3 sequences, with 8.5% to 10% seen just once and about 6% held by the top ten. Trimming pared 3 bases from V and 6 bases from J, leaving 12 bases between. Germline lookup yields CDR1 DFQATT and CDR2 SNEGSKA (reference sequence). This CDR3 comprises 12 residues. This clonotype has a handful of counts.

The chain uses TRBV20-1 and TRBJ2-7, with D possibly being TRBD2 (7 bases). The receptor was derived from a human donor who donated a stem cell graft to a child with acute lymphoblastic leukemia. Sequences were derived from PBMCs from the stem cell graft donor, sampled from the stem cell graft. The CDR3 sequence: CSARLGGAEQYF. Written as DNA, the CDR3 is TGCAGTGCTAGGTTAGGGGGGGCCGAGCAGTACTTC.